At least ten counts were recorded for the clone carrying this T cell receptor (beta chain). The sample comes from a study of T cell repertoires in cytomegalovirus infection. TCRdb re-called the reads through MiXCR, storing one row per CDR3 protein. The sample consists of roughly 500,000 distinct CDR3 sequences, 10% to 12% of them appearing once. The J segment lost 6 bases and the V segment lost 2 bases, leaving 5 bases of the junction unmatched. The CDR3 totals 14 residues. Germline-derived CDR1 and CDR2 are DFQATT and SNEGSKA (reference sequence). The chain recombines TRBV20-1 with TRBJ2-2, with 8 bases lining up with TRBD1. The sequenced material came from PBMCs. The sequence came from a human donor in good health (CMV status not recorded). Some clones in this sample may be carry-over from other donors' samples. The CDR3 here is CSARLAGGPGELFF. The CDR3 DNA is TGCAGTGCTAGACTTGCAGGGGGCCCCGGGGAGCTGTTTTTT.